This T cell receptor (beta chain) appears in the sequencing data of a study of T cell responses to AZD1222 COVID-19 vaccine. Study information: Analysis merged second doses at about 4 or about 12 weeks. The study, taken as a whole, reports: White British people made up most donors, females outnumbered males, and clonal diversity was possibly underestimated. A rise in Spike-specific TCR breadth and depth followed two AZD1222 doses.

This clone was detected a few times. Its matching antigen is unknown. Here immunoSEQ multiplex PCR was the method, and the copy in TCRdb shows in-frame clones only, minus some. Of 150,000 or so clones in the sample, 85% to 90% are singletons; the top ten hold 5.5%. V lost 2 bases to trimming and J lost 4 bases, with 12 bases between them. Germline-derived CDR1 and CDR2 are SNHLY and FYNNEI. The CDR3 extends over 15 amino acids. The receptor's source is an adult in good health. The sample in question was peripheral blood, obtained on day 0 of AZD1222 vaccination. This chain links TRBV2 with TRBJ1-5; D uncertain. This CDR3 is CASSERGIINQPQHF. CDR3 nucleotide sequence: TGTGCCAGCAGTGAAAGAGGAATAATTAATCAGCCCCAGCATTTT.